Below, 25 T cell receptor beta chains from the same sample are listed, as sequenced in a study of tumor and adjacent non-tumor tissue in lung cancer. Three rounds of nested PCR, following a modified ARM-PCR protocol, produced the TCRbeta library. TCRdb passed the multiplex PCR reads through MiXCR, listing each CDR3 protein once. The sample records about 200,000 distinct CDR3 sequences, 60% to 75% being singletons. The template was RNA from unsorted bulk tissue. The sample comprised lung tumor tissue. Every receptor here comes from a man aged 55 to 69 with non-small cell lung cancer.

The V call is TRBV20-1, the J call TRBJ2-3; no reliable D call. Trimming took off 1 base at V and 7 bases at J, with 15 bases between the two ends. Per the germline V gene, CDR1 is DFQATT and CDR2 is SNEGSKA (reference sequence). This CDR3 is 14 amino acids long. The CDR3 DNA reads TGCAGTGCTAGAGGCGGATGGAAGACATATACGCAGTATTTT. It is translated as CSARGGWKTYTQYF.

On this clonotype: At one boundary the junction diverges from the germline segment, which might be a read error. The chain couples TRBV20-1 to TRBJ2-4; the D gene is possibly TRBD2 (6 bases). Germline loops: CDR1 DFQATT, CDR2 SNEGSKA (reference sequence). This CDR3 is built from 15 residues. For the CDR3, the DNA is TGCAGTAACAAGGTGGAGGGTGGAGGTGGAAACATCCAGTACTTC. Amino acids: CSNKVEGGGGNIQYF.

As concerns this clonotype: The final CDR3 position lacks the conserved phenylalanine or tryptophan, pointing to a likely read error. The genes are TRBV29-1 and TRBJ2-3; 15 nucleotides align to TRBD2. The germline gives CDR1 SQVTM, CDR2 ANQGSEA. The CDR3 is 15 amino acids. The CDR3, as DNA: TGCAGCGTTGAGGGACTAGCGGGGGGCACAGATATGCAGTATTTA. Amino acid sequence: CSVEGLAGGTDMQYL.

Note on this clonotype: A much larger clone lies one base from this, so it may be a read error. This chain uses TRBV6-6 with TRBJ2-1; TRBD2 matches at 12 bases. This CDR3 comprises 14 residues. From germline, CDR1 is MNHNY and CDR2 SVGAGI (reference sequence). The CDR3 spells CASTLAGGYNKQFF. The CDR3 DNA sequence: TGTGCCAGCACTCTAGCGGGGGGGTACAATAAGCAGTTCTTC.

Worth noting for this clonotype: A clone one base away is much larger, so this may be a read error. The chain is built from TRBV12-3 or TRBV12-4 and TRBJ2-2; D unclear. The CDR3 consists of 13 residues. The CDR3: CASILPSTGELFF. The CDR3 DNA sequence: TGTGCCAGCATTTTACCCTCCACCGGGGAGCTGTTTTTT.

Comments on this clonotype: A much larger clone differs from this one at a single base, so this may be a read error. V and J are TRBV5-5 and TRBJ2-1, with TRBD2 as a possible D gene (6 bases). The CDR3 loop spans 16 amino acids. Germline values: CDR1 SGHKS, CDR2 YYEKEE (reference sequence). The DNA for the CDR3 is TGTGCCACCAGCTTGACGGTGGGAGGTACCTACAATGAGCAGTTCTTC. Protein product: CATSLTVGGTYNEQFF.

In regard to this clonotype: The junction and the germline gene differ at one end; a read error may be behind it. This chain connects TRBV4-2 to TRBJ2-5, with D perhaps assigned TRBD1 or TRBD2 (6 bases each). The CDR3 totals 16 residues. Germline CDR1 LGHNA, CDR2 YNFKEQ. The CDR3 DNA reads TGTGTCAGCAGCCAAACTACAGGGAGGTTCCAAGAGACCCAGTACTTC. It specifies CVSSQTTGRFQETQYF.

The table lists this clonotype with many counts. The chain recombines TRBV6-5 with TRBJ2-6; D is possibly TRBD1 (5 bases). The CDR3 loop spans 15 amino acids. Per germline, CDR1 MNHEY and CDR2 SVGAGI. Trimming took 4 bases from V and 4 from J, leaving 11 bases between them. The CDR3 loop is CASSSGALGANVLTF. The CDR3 coding sequence is TGTGCCAGCAGTTCTGGGGCGCTCGGGGCCAACGTCCTGACTTTC.

Of note for this clonotype: No conserved phenylalanine or tryptophan is present at the end of the CDR3, so a read error is the likely explanation. The genes are TRBV12-3 or TRBV12-4 and TRBJ1-1; 7 bases are shared with TRBD1. This CDR3 spans 14 amino acids. The CDR3 protein is CASTTGEGWTGAFL. The CDR3 DNA reads TGTGCCAGCACTACAGGGGAGGGCTGGACTGGAGCTTTCCTT.

This clonotype came up once. A single base separates this from a much larger clone, so it may be a read error. The J gene is TRBJ1-5, the V gene TRBV20-1; TRBD1 is a possible D gene (5 bases). Trimming cost V 8 bases and J 1 base, with 15 bases left between them. The CDR3 runs to 14 residues. The germline CDR1 and CDR2 sequences are DFQATT and SNEGSKA (reference sequence). CDR3 amino acids: CSTPQGDSNQPQHF. The CDR3, as DNA: TGCAGTACACCTCAGGGCGACAGCAATCAGCCCCAGCATTTT.

Regarding this clonotype: No conserved phenylalanine or tryptophan is present at the end of the CDR3, so a read error is the likely explanation. The chain couples TRBV11-3 to TRBJ1-1, with D uncertain. CDR1 and CDR2 (germline): SGHNT, YENEEA. CDR3 size: 18 residues. The CDR3, as DNA: TGTGCCAGCAGCTTAGATGGATTCGTCGGGCAGACGAACACCGAAGCTTTCTCT. Translating gives CASSLDGFVGQTNTEAFS.

This chain connects TRBV4-2 to TRBJ2-3; weak D call: TRBD1 (6 bases). Judging by the DNA end, TRBJ1-5 fits better; the J call may be wrong. This CDR3 is built from 14 residues. Germline V gene data show CDR1 as LGHNA and CDR2 as YNFKEQ. The CDR3 reads CASSLGGATDMQHF. CDR3 nucleotide sequence: TGTGCCAGCAGCCTCGGGGGGGCCACAGATATGCAGCATTTT.

Remarks on this clonotype: An end of the junction differs from the germline gene, which may be a read error. This chain joins TRBV12-3 or TRBV12-4 and TRBJ1-6; D is unresolved. CDR3 length equals 14 residues. This chain's CDR3 is CASRINRVGSPLHF. CDR3 nucleotides: TGCGCCAGCAGAATAAATAGGGTTGGTTCACCCCTCCACTTT.

As regards this clonotype: Compared with germline, one end of the junction differs, possibly owing to a read error. The chain uses TRBV11-2 and TRBJ1-1, with D unclear. Germline loops: CDR1 SGHAT, CDR2 FQNNGV. The CDR3 has 14 residues. CDR3: CARSLVGRDTEAFF. DNA for the CDR3: TGTGCCAGAAGCTTAGTCGGAAGGGACACTGAAGCTTTCTTT.

A word on this clonotype: A read error may account for a junction end that differs from germline. The chain links TRBV28 to TRBJ2-1, with D perhaps TRBD2 (5 bases). There are 17 residues in the CDR3. CDR1 is MDHEN, CDR2 SYDVKM, per germline. This chain's CDR3 is CASSSYGPGKRVHEQFF. Here the CDR3 DNA reads TGTGCTAGCAGTTCATATGGCCCCGGGAAGAGAGTGCATGAGCAGTTCTTC.

Worth noting for this clonotype: The germline gene is not matched at one end of the junction; a read error may be the cause. The V call is TRBV12-3 or TRBV12-4, the J call TRBJ2-7, with D possibly being TRBD2 (6 bases). The CDR3 is 17 residues long. In DNA form, the CDR3 reads TGTGTCAGCAGTCCCCGCGTTGGAGGGGAAAGCTCCTACGAGAAGTACTTC. Translation: CVSSPRVGGESSYEKYF.

Notes on this clonotype: Sequence at one end of the junction differs from germline and may be a read error. V is TRBV24-1 and J is TRBJ2-1; D is unresolved. The CDR3 covers 12 residues. Per the germline V gene, CDR1 is KGHDR and CDR2 is SFDVKD. CDR3 residues: CATSDPSEIRSF. CDR3 DNA sequence: TGTGCCACCAGTGATCCGTCGGAGATCCGAAGCTTC.

With regard to this clonotype: The junction departs from germline at one end; a sequencing error may be responsible. This rearrangement joins TRBV4-3 to TRBJ1-1, with D unclear. CDR1 is LGHNA and CDR2 is YSLEER in the germline V gene. The CDR3 extends over 15 amino acids. CDR3 region: CASSQSLRLNTEAFF. The DNA for the CDR3 is TGCGCCAGCAGCCAATCGCTCAGGTTGAATACTGAAGCTTTCTTT.

On this clonotype: At one end the junction does not follow the germline gene, possibly because of a read error. The J gene is TRBJ1-5, the V gene TRBV6-1, with D possibly matching TRBD1 (5 bases). Germline CDR1 and CDR2: MNHNS and SASEGT. The CDR3 loop spans 15 amino acids. The CDR3 nucleotides are TGTGACAGCAGCGGGGAGGGGTATAGCAATCTGCCCCAGCATTTT. This sequence encodes CDSSGEGYSNLPQHF.

In the case of this clonotype: This could be a read error, since a much larger clone is one nucleotide away. The chain is built from TRBV20-1 and TRBJ2-5; D remains unclear. The germline gives CDR1 DFQATT, CDR2 SNEGSKA (reference sequence). This CDR3 spans 12 amino acids. V lost 8 bases and J 2 bases, leaving 12 bases between the germline ends. CDR3 sequence reads: CSTKYGQETQYF. The CDR3 nucleotides read TGCAGTACTAAGTACGGGCAAGAGACCCAGTACTTC.

To note about this clonotype: At one end, the junction sequence differs from germline, possibly due to a read error. This chain uses TRBV20-1 with TRBJ1-4; D remains unclear. From germline, CDR1 is DFQATT and CDR2 SNEGSKA (reference sequence). The CDR3 is made up of 12 amino acids. CDR3: CTARNTNEKLFF. For the CDR3, the DNA is TGCACTGCTAGAAACACTAATGAAAAACTGTTTTTT.

The rearrangement uses TRBV20-1 and TRBJ2-3, with TRBD2 matching 13 bases. Germline CDR1 and CDR2: DFQATT and SNEGSKA (reference sequence). The CDR3 has 20 amino acids. The V segment lost 4 bases and the J segment 0 bases; nucleotides outside the gene matches: 16. The CDR3 DNA is TGCAGTGCTAAAGCCGAGGGACTAGCGGGACGGTCCTCTAGCACAGATACGCAGTATTTT. Its protein product is CSAKAEGLAGRSSSTDTQYF.

The rearrangement links TRBV6-1 to TRBJ2-5; 10 bases align to TRBD1. The germline CDR1 and CDR2 sequences are MNHNS and SASEGT. The V gene end was trimmed by 10 bases and the J gene end by 6 bases; junction bases not matched to a gene: 8. The CDR3 spans 13 residues. The DNA for the CDR3 is TGTGCCACACGACAGGGGGCATGGAAGACCCAGTACTTC. Amino acids: CATRQGAWKTQYF.

This clonotype turned up a few times. Just one base apart from a much larger clone, this may be a read error. This chain uses TRBV20-1 with TRBJ1-5, with a tentative D call TRBD1 (6 bases). Germline assignment: CDR1 DFQATT and CDR2 SNEGSKA (reference sequence). This CDR3 is built from 13 residues. The CDR3 protein is CNARDPRGQPQHF. For the CDR3, the DNA is TGCAATGCTAGAGATCCCAGGGGTCAGCCCCAGCATTTT.

The rearrangement joins TRBV11-1 to TRBJ1-4, with D perhaps matching TRBD1 (6 bases). The CDR3 totals 16 residues. V shed 3 bases and J shed 3 bases, with 14 bases lying between them. Germline V gene lookup returns CDR1 SGHAT and CDR2 FQDESV (reference sequence). The CDR3 coding sequence is TGTGCCAGCAGCTTCGGCAGGGGACCATCTAATGAAAAACTGTTTTTT. This translates into CASSFGRGPSNEKLFF.